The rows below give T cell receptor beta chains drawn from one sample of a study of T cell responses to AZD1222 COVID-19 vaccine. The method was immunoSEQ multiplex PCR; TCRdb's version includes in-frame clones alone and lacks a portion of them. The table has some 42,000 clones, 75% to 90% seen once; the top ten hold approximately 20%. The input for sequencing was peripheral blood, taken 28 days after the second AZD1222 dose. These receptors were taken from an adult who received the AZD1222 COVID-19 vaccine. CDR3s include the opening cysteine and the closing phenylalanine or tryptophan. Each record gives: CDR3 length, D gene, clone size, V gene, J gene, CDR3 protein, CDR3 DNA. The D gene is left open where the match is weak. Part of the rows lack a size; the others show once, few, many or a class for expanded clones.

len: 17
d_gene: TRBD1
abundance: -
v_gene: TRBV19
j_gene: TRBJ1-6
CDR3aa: CASSPGQGGSYNSPLHF
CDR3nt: TGTGCCAGTAGTCCGGGACAGGGGGGATCCTATAATTCACCCCTCCACTTT

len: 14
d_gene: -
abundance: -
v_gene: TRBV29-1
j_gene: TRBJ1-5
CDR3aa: CSFTPGGDNQPQHF
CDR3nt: TGCAGCTTCACCCCTGGAGGGGACAATCAGCCCCAGCATTTT

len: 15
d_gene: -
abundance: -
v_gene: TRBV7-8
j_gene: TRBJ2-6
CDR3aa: CASSVGDSGANVLTF
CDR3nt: TGTGCCAGCAGTGTAGGTGACTCTGGGGCCAACGTCCTGACTTTC

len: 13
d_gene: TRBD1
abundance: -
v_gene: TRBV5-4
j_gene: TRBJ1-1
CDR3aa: CASSGTGYVEAFF
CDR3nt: TGTGCCAGCAGCGGGACAGGGTACGTCGAAGCTTTCTTT

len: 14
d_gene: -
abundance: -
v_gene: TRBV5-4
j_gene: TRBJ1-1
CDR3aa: CASSLVPANTEAFF
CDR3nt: TGTGCCAGCAGCTTGGTCCCGGCGAACACTGAAGCTTTCTTT

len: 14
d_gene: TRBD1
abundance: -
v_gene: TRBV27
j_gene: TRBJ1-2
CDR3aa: CASRPGQGFYGYTF
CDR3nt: TGTGCCAGCAGACCGGGACAGGGGTTTTATGGCTACACCTTC

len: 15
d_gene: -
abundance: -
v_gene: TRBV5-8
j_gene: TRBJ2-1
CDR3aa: CASSSGQQSYNEQFF
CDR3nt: TGTGCCAGCAGCTCCGGACAGCAATCCTACAATGAGCAGTTCTTC

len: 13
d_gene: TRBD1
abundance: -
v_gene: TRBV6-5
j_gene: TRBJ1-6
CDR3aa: CASKPGGGSPLHF
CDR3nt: TGTGCCAGCAAGCCAGGGGGGGGTTCACCCCTCCACTTT

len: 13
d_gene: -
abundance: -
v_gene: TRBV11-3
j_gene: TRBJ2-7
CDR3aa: CASSLALGSEQYF
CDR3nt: TGTGCCAGCAGCTTAGCTCTGGGGAGCGAGCAGTACTTC

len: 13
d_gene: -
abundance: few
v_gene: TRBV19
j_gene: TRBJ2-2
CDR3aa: CASSSLGGGELFF
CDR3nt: TGTGCCAGTAGTAGTCTGGGGGGCGGGGAGCTGTTTTTT

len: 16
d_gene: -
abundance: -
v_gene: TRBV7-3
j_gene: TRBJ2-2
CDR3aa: CASSPTLSSGTGELFF
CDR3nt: TGTGCCAGCAGCCCGACCTTATCATCGGGCACCGGGGAGCTGTTTTTT

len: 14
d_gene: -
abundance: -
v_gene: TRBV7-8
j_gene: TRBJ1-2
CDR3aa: CASTHLTWDYGYTF
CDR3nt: TGTGCCAGCACCCACCTCACCTGGGACTATGGCTACACCTTC

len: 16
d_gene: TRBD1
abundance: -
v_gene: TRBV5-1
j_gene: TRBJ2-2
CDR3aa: CASSFGGQGFTGELFF
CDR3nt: TGCGCCAGCAGCTTTGGAGGACAGGGGTTCACCGGGGAGCTGTTTTTT

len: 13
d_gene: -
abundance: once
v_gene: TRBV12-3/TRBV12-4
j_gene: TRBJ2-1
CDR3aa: CASSKAAALWQFF
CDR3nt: TGTGCCAGCAGTAAAGCGGCCGCTCTTTGGCAGTTCTTC

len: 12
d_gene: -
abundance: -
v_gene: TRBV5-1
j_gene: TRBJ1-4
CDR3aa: CASGSTNEKLFF
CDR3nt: TGCGCCAGCGGTTCAACTAATGAAAAACTGTTTTTT

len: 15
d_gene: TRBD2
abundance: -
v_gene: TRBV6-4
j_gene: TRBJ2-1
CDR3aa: CASSESGGDYNEQFF
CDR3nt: TGTGCCAGCAGTGAGAGCGGGGGGGACTACAATGAGCAGTTCTTC

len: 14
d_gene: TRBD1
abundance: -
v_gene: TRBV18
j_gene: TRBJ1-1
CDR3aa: CASSLDRGLTEAFF
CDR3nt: TGTGCCAGCTCATTGGACAGGGGGCTTACTGAAGCTTTCTTT

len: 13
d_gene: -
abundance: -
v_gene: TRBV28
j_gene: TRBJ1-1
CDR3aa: CASSSGETGQAFF
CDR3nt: TGTGCCAGCAGTTCGGGGGAGACAGGCCAGGCTTTCTTT

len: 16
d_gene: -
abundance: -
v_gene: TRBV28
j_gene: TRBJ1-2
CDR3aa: CASSFPRGFANYGYTF
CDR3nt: TGTGCCAGCAGTTTCCCCAGGGGATTTGCTAACTATGGCTACACCTTC

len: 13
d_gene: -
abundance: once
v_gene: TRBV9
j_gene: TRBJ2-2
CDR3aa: CAASSSVTGELFF
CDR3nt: TGTGCCGCCAGCAGTAGCGTGACCGGGGAGCTGTTTTTT

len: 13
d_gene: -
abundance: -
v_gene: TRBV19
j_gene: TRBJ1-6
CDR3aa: CASNQGRGSPLHF
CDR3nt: TGTGCCAGTAACCAGGGCAGAGGGTCACCCCTCCACTTT

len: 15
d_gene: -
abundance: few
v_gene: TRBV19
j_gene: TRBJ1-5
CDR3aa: CASSIWGRSNQPQHF
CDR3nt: TGTGCCAGTAGTATATGGGGTCGGAGCAATCAGCCCCAGCATTTT

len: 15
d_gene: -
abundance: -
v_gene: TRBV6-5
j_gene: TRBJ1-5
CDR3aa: CASSYPMTVNQPQHF
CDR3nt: TGTGCCAGCAGTTACCCGATGACAGTTAATCAGCCCCAGCATTTT

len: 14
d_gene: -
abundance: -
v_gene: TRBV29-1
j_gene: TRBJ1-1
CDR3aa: CSARHGVRNTEAFF
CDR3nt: TGCAGCGCCAGACACGGGGTCAGGAACACTGAAGCTTTCTTT

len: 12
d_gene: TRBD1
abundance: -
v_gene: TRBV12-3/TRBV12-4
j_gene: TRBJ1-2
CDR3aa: CASGRTGGGYTF
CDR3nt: TGTGCCAGCGGCCGGACAGGAGGTGGCTACACCTTC

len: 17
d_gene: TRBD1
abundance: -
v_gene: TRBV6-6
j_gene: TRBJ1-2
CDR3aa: CASSPKHGWQGASGYTF
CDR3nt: TGTGCCAGCAGTCCAAAGCACGGATGGCAGGGGGCCAGTGGCTACACCTTC

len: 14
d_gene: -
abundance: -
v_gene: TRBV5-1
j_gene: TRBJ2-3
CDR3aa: CASSAGTYTDTQYF
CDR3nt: TGCGCCTCCTCGGCAGGAACCTACACAGATACGCAGTATTTT

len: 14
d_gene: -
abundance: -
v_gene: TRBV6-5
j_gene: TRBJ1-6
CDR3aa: CASRGGSGDSPLHF
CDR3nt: TGTGCCAGCAGAGGGGGAAGTGGGGATTCACCCCTCCACTTT

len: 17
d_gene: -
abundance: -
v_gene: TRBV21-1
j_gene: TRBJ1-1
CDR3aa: CASSKEKGRGQNTEAFF
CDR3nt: TGTGCCAGCAGCAAAGAGAAGGGCAGGGGCCAGAACACTGAAGCTTTCTTT

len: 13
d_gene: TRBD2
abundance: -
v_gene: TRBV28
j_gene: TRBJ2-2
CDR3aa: CASRGGNTGELFF
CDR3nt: TGTGCCAGCCGGGGGGGGAACACCGGGGAGCTGTTTTTT

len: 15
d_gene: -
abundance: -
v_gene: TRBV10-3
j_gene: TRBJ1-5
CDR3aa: CAISESGISNQPQHF
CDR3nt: TGTGCCATCAGTGAGTCGGGCATTAGCAATCAGCCCCAGCATTTT

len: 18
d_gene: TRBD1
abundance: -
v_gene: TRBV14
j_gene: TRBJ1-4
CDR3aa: CASSPGDRAYATNEKLFF
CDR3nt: TGTGCCAGCAGCCCCGGGGACAGGGCCTACGCAACTAATGAAAAACTGTTTTTT

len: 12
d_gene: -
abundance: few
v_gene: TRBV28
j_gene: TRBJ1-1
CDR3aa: CASIWGGTEAFF
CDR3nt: TGTGCCAGCATCTGGGGGGGGACTGAAGCTTTCTTT

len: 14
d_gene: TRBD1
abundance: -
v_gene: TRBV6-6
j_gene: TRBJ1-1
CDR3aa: CASRQTGGSTEAFF
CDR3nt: TGTGCCAGCAGACAAACAGGGGGGAGCACTGAAGCTTTCTTT

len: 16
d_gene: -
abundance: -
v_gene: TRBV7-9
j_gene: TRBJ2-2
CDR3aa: CASSDGRQSNTGELFF
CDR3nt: TGTGCCAGCAGCGACGGCCGACAGTCTAACACCGGGGAGCTGTTTTTT

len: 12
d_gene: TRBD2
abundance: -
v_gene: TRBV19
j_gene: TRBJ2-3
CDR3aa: CASLSGGDTQYF
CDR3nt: TGTGCCAGTCTCAGCGGGGGAGATACGCAGTATTTT

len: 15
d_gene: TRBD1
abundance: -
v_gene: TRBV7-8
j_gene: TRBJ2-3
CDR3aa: CASSLYAGGPNTQYF
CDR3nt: TGTGCCAGCAGCTTGTATGCAGGGGGTCCAAATACGCAGTATTTT

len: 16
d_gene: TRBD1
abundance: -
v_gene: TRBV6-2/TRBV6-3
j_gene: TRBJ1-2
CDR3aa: CASSYPGQARVWGYTF
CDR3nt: TGTGCCAGCAGTTACCCAGGACAGGCTCGAGTGTGGGGCTACACCTTC

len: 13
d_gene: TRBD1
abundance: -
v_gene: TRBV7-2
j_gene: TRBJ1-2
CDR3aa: CASSVTGGYGYTF
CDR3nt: TGTGCCAGCAGCGTAACAGGGGGCTATGGCTACACCTTC

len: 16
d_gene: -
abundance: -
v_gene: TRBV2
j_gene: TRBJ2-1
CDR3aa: CASSAQFGASYNEQFF
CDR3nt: TGTGCCAGCAGCGCACAATTTGGAGCTAGCTACAATGAGCAGTTCTTC

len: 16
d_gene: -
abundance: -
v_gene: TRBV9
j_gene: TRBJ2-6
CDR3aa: CASSAWLGAGANVLTF
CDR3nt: TGTGCCAGCAGCGCATGGCTTGGGGCAGGGGCCAACGTCCTGACTTTC

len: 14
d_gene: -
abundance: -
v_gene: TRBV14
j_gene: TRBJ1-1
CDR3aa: CASSQAAQNTEAFF
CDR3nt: TGTGCCAGCAGCCAGGCAGCGCAGAACACTGAAGCTTTCTTT

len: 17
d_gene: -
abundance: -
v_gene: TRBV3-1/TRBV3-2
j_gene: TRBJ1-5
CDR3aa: CASSQDLPGVGSQPQHF
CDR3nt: TGTGCCAGCAGCCAAGACCTCCCAGGGGTGGGGAGTCAGCCCCAGCATTTT

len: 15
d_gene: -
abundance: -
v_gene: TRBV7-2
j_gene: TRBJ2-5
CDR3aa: CASSLAGTDQETQYF
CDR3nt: TGTGCCAGCAGCTTAGCGGGGACGGACCAAGAGACCCAGTACTTC

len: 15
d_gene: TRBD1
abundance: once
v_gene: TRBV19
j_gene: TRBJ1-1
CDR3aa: CASSAPSTGFREAFF
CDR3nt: TGTGCCAGTAGTGCCCCCTCGACAGGGTTTAGGGAAGCTTTCTTT

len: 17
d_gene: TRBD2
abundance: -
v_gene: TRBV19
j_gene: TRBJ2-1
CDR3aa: CASSTRTSGGRYNEQFF
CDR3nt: TGTGCCAGTAGTACACGGACTAGCGGGGGTCGGTACAATGAGCAGTTCTTC

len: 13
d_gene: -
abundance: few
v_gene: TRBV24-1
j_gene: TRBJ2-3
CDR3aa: CATSDKGQNTQYF
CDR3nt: TGTGCCACCAGTGACAAGGGACAAAACACGCAGTATTTT

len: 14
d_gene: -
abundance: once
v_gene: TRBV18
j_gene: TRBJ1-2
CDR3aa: CASSPPADYYGYTF
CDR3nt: TGTGCCAGCTCACCACCGGCGGATTACTATGGCTACACCTTC

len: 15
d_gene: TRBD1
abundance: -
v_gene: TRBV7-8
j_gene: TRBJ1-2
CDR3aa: CASSFGTGGGYGYTF
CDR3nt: TGTGCCAGCAGCTTCGGGACAGGGGGAGGCTATGGCTACACCTTC

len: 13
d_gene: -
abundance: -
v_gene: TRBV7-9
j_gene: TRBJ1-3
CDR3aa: CASRLNAGNTIYF
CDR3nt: TGTGCCAGCAGACTGAACGCTGGAAACACCATATATTTT

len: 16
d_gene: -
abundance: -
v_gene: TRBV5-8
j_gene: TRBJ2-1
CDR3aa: CASSRTNRVSANEQFF
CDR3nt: TGTGCCAGCAGCCGAACGAACAGGGTATCGGCCAATGAGCAGTTCTTC

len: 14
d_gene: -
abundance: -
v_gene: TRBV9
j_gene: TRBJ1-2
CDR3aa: CASSSDGTNYGYTF
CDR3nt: TGTGCCAGCAGTTCGGACGGAACTAACTATGGCTACACCTTC

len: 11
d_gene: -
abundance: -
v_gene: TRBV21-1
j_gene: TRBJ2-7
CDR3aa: CARSSYYEQYF
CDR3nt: TGTGCCAGAAGCAGTTACTACGAGCAGTACTTC